Listed below are T cell receptor beta chains from one sample, sequenced in a study of T cells in Graves' hyperthyroidism and ophthalmopathy. TCRdb called the multiplex PCR reads again in MiXCR, with one record for every CDR3 protein. This table holds hundreds of thousands of distinct CDR3 sequences, roughly 16% found once. Sequenced: blood. The receptors were sampled from a middle-aged woman with Graves' ophthalmopathy. Each CDR3 is given without its conserved first and last residue. Each record gives: V gene, J gene, CDR3 protein.

TRBV6-1	TRBJ1-1	ASRDRGWVNTEAF
TRBV20-1	TRBJ2-5	SASGQGLETQY
TRBV19	TRBJ1-4	ASSIPILRRQGNEKLF
TRBV20-1	TRBJ2-1	SARDRASYNEQF
TRBV6-2/TRBV6-3	TRBJ2-1	ASSPRRNEQF
TRBV11-1	TRBJ2-5	ASSSTLTGMETQY
TRBV27	TRBJ2-1	ASSPAGDYNEQF
TRBV5-6	TRBJ2-7	ASSLGQPAYEQY
TRBV12-3/TRBV12-4	TRBJ1-1	ASREEGYTEAF
TRBV6-2/TRBV6-3	TRBJ1-2	ASSYSGGAYDGYT
TRBV2	TRBJ2-7	ASKRASSSEQY
TRBV6-2/TRBV6-3	TRBJ1-3	ASRTPVGNTIY
TRBV5-1	TRBJ2-7	ASSPFSGRSYEQY
TRBV29-1	TRBJ1-1	SVGAGIMNTEAF
TRBV5-8	TRBJ2-1	ASSTVTSGGLNEQF
TRBV20-1	TRBJ2-1	SARSVAGVHEQF
TRBV25-1	TRBJ2-3	ASSATSGGSDTQY
TRBV7-9	TRBJ2-6	ASSSWTYGANVLT
TRBV4-1	TRBJ1-1	ASSPSSQGANTEAF
TRBV4-1	TRBJ2-2	ASSKGQPLGTGELF
TRBV18	TRBJ1-1	ASSPTGGLKTEAF
TRBV11-2	TRBJ1-4	ASSLGALIANEKLF
TRBV6-1	TRBJ2-3	ASRRTSGRTDTQY
TRBV20-1	TRBJ1-6	SALGTGISPLH
TRBV29-1	TRBJ2-5	SVPRAGQETQY
TRBV27	TRBJ2-7	ASSFPGTQFYEQY
TRBV30	TRBJ2-1	AWWGSSSSYNEQF
TRBV20-1	TRBJ1-2	SAGTAQWYGYT
TRBV29-1	TRBJ1-4	SAGGANEKLF
TRBV5-1	TRBJ1-2	ASSYYPEGGYT
TRBV28	TRBJ2-7	ASSLLAGQFSSYEQY
TRBV28	TRBJ2-3	ASSAVGGSVADTQY
TRBV2	TRBJ2-3	ASSGGGGADTQY
TRBV19	TRBJ1-1	ASSPTGTGGAEAF
TRBV7-9	TRBJ1-4	ASSSHSVGLNEKLF
TRBV6-1	TRBJ1-1	ASRRGPYTEAF
TRBV12-3/TRBV12-4	TRBJ2-5	ASSRLAEGETQY
TRBV6-1	TRBJ2-3	ASKDTGLDTQY
TRBV6-1	TRBJ2-5	ASTPGLAGGQETQY
TRBV12-5	TRBJ1-2	ASGLVPSDRSYGYT
TRBV4-1	TRBJ1-1	ASSQGHTGDPEAF
TRBV30	TRBJ2-3	AWSETDTQY
TRBV27	TRBJ1-5	ASSKGTGQPQH
TRBV3-1	TRBJ1-1	ASSQSQNTEAF
TRBV28	TRBJ1-3	ASLTGYTIY
TRBV20-1	TRBJ1-5	SAFNGKVPTGNQPQH
TRBV30	TRBJ2-7	AVGRAHEQY
TRBV30	TRBJ2-1	AWSKTGGSYNEQF
TRBV20-1	TRBJ2-1	SARKAGAVNEQF
TRBV9	TRBJ2-5	ASSVLARESETQY
TRBV12-5	TRBJ1-1	ASGLTPGTGKNTEAF
TRBV29-1	TRBJ2-3	SGKAGYSTDTQY
TRBV2	TRBJ1-1	ASSPRGFEAF
TRBV13	TRBJ1-1	ASSLGAATEAF